The clone carrying this T cell receptor (beta chain) was counted a few times. Its antigen is unknown. TCRdb's copy holds only in-frame clones and misses some; the assay was immunoSEQ multiplex PCR. The data hold approximately 150,000 clones, with more than 75% observed a single time. The sample originates from a study of cytomegalovirus exposure and HLA in healthy donors. Study findings and constraints: Specificity of a few CMV-associated chains for CMV antigens was verified in vitro. According to a subsequent analysis, TCR clusters identified in the first cohort showed a tendency to co-occur across the approximately 120 validation repertoires.

Germline-derived CDR1 and CDR2 are MGHRA and YSYEKL. Between the trimmed V and J ends, which lost 0 bases and 5 bases, there was a span of 14 bases. The CDR3 contains 15 residues. Sequenced sample: PBMCs. This TCR came from a man between 18 and 35 years old in good health and CMV-seropositive. This sequence joins TRBV4-1 and TRBJ2-7, with D perhaps matching TRBD2 (6 bases). The CDR3 DNA reads TGCGCCAGCAGCCAAGAGAGGGCCGGAGGGGACGAGCAGTACTTC. Amino acids: CASSQERAGGDEQYF.